Below, 28 T cell receptor beta chains from the same sample are listed, as sequenced in a study of CD4 T cells in relation to SARS-CoV-2 and coronaviruses. The unexposed donors gave CD4+ T cells in about 2011-2019, prior to COVID-19. Profiled with immunoSEQ multiplex PCR; TCRdb holds only in-frame clones, not every one. The sample contains some 64,000 clones, approximately 94% of which appear only once. Sequencing was carried out using naive CD4+ T cells from PBMCs. Subset denoted: naive CD4+ T cells isolated by negative enrichment. These receptors were collected from a human donor in good health.

The chain carries TRBV12-3 or TRBV12-4 and TRBJ2-7; D unclear. This CDR3 is built from 11 residues. Trimming shortened V by 6 bases and J by 4 bases, and 7 bases separated the two germline ends. Written as DNA, the CDR3 is TGTGCCAGCAGCATCGATTACGAGCAGTACTTC. Its translation is CASSIDYEQYF.

The rearrangement links TRBV7-9 to TRBJ2-3, with D unclear. The V gene's germline CDR1 is SEHNR and CDR2 FQNEAQ (reference sequence). The CDR3 covers 12 residues. Trimming pared 8 bases from V and 1 base from J, leaving 7 bases between. CDR3 region: CASSLGTDTQYF. The DNA of the CDR3 is TGTGCCAGCTCCCTGGGCACAGATACGCAGTATTTT. Combining the CDR3 with reference TRBV7-9 and TRBJ2-3 gives the whole variable domain DTGVSQNPRHKITKRGQNVTFRCDPISEHNRLYWYRQTLGQGPEFLTYFQNEAQLEKSRLLSDRFSAERPKGSFSTLEIQRTEQGDSAMYLCASSLGTDTQYFGPGTRLTVL.

The V and J genes are TRBV28 and TRBJ2-5; D may be TRBD1 (7 bases). V was trimmed by 6 bases and J by 3 bases, leaving 23 bases between them. The V gene's germline CDR1 is MDHEN and CDR2 SYDVKM. CDR3 length equals 17 residues. The CDR3 DNA follows: TGTGCCAGCAGAGCCCATCGACAGGGAAGGGGGGAAGAGACCCAGTACTTC. It is translated as CASRAHRQGRGEETQYF.

J is TRBJ1-2 and V is TRBV7-9; D is possibly TRBD1 (6 bases). Trimming removed 5 bases from V and 4 bases from J, with 26 bases in between. Per germline, CDR1 SEHNR and CDR2 FQNEAQ (reference sequence). The CDR3 spans 18 residues. For the CDR3, the DNA is TGTGCCAGCAGCCCGTCGGGGGGGCCCATGAGCAAGACCTATGGCTACACCTTC. It codes for CASSPSGGPMSKTYGYTF.

This chain joins TRBV30 and TRBJ2-5, with a possible D match to TRBD2 (7 bases). This CDR3 contains 14 residues. Germline V CDR1 and CDR2: GTSNPN, SVGIG (reference sequence). With 2 bases removed from V and 9 bases from J, the gap between germline ends came to 19 bases. The CDR3 region is CAWSTGGRGLAQYF. In DNA, the CDR3 is TGTGCCTGGAGTACGGGAGGCCGGGGGCTGGCCCAGTACTTC.

V usage is TRBV7-9 and J usage is TRBJ1-6, with a weak D call TRBD1 (6 bases). Germline V gene lookup returns CDR1 SEHNR and CDR2 FQNEAQ (reference sequence). V was cut by 5 bases and J by 6 bases, with 14 bases left in between. CDR3 length: 15 amino acids. The CDR3 DNA sequence: TGTGCCAGCAGCCAAAGGACAGCATCTAATTCACCCCTCCACTTT. Encoded protein: CASSQRTASNSPLHF. Supplemented by reference TRBV7-9 and TRBJ1-6, the full variable domain reads DTGVSQNPRHKITKRGQNVTFRCDPISEHNRLYWYRQTLGQGPEFLTYFQNEAQLEKSRLLSDRFSAERPKGSFSTLEIQRTEQGDSAMYLCASSQRTASNSPLHFGNGTRLTVT.

The genes are TRBV19 and TRBJ2-1; 8 bases are shared with TRBD1. V lost 4 bases to trimming and J lost 4 bases; unmatched junction nucleotides: 9. The CDR3 has 16 residues. CDR1 and CDR2 from the germline V gene are LNHDA and SQIVND (reference sequence). The CDR3 nucleotides are TGTGCCAGTAGTACCGGACAGGGCCCGGGTTACAATGAGCAGTTCTTC. Residues: CASSTGQGPGYNEQFF.

The chain is built from TRBV24-1 and TRBJ2-3, with D perhaps matching TRBD1 (5 bases). V gave up 4 bases and J gave up 0 bases, with 19 bases separating them. The CDR3 has 18 residues. In germline, CDR1 is KGHDR, CDR2 SFDVKD. The CDR3 spells CATSDYFKTEDSTDTQYF. The CDR3 DNA reads as TGTGCCACCAGTGACTACTTCAAGACAGAAGATAGCACAGATACGCAGTATTTT.

The V and J genes are TRBV28 and TRBJ2-7; 7 nucleotides align to TRBD1. Germline trimming cut 1 base from V and 2 bases from J; bases unmatched to any gene: 2. CDR1 and CDR2 from the germline V gene are MDHEN and SYDVKM. The length of the CDR3 is 14 residues. CDR3 protein: CASSLFQGAYEQYF. In nucleotides, the CDR3 is TGTGCCAGCAGTTTATTCCAGGGGGCCTACGAGCAGTACTTC.

The gene calls are TRBV18 and TRBJ2-7; TRBD2 is a possible D gene (6 bases). The CDR3 is 14 amino acids. V gave up 6 bases and J gave up 2 bases, with 14 bases separating them. From germline, CDR1 is KGHSH and CDR2 LQKENI. The CDR3 bases are TGTGCCAGCTCGGCAGACGGGGGTCCCTACGAGCAGTACTTC. This sequence encodes CASSADGGPYEQYF.

The J gene is TRBJ1-1, the V gene TRBV6-5, with 7 bases that match TRBD1. Germline V gene lookup returns CDR1 MNHEY and CDR2 SVGAGI. Losses at the gene ends were 6 bases for V and 10 bases for J; bases not matched to a gene: 5. The CDR3 runs to 11 residues. Here the CDR3 reads CASSQTGRAFF. CDR3 bases: TGTGCCAGCAGCCAGACAGGGAGAGCTTTCTTT.

The chain has TRBV28 and TRBJ1-5; maybe TRBD1 (5 bases). Trimming took 7 bases from V and 3 from J, leaving 13 bases between them. CDR1 MDHEN and CDR2 SYDVKM come from the germline V gene. The CDR3 totals 14 residues. CDR3 nucleotides: TGTGCCAGCACAGGGACGGCCCCCAATCAGCCCCAGCATTTT. This codes for CASTGTAPNQPQHF.

The V and J genes are TRBV5-5 and TRBJ2-3; D gene uncertain. The CDR3 spans 12 residues. Trimming stripped 3 bases from V and 6 bases from J, with 8 bases between. Germline V lookup: CDR1 SGHKS, CDR2 YYEKEE (reference sequence). CDR3 nucleotide sequence: TGTGCCAGCAGCTCGCGCCAGGATACGCAGTATTTT. Translation: CASSSRQDTQYF.

This chain connects TRBV4-1 to TRBJ2-2, with 7 bases identical to TRBD2. The CDR3 extends over 17 amino acids. V lost 1 base to trimming and J lost 4 bases; unmatched junction nucleotides: 9. Germline V gene data show CDR1 as MGHRA and CDR2 as YSYEKL. The CDR3: CASSQGFAGVVTGELFF. The CDR3 DNA reads as TGCGCCAGCAGCCAAGGTTTTGCGGGAGTCGTCACCGGGGAGCTGTTTTTT.

V and J are TRBV27 and TRBJ1-6, with 12 positions matching TRBD1. This CDR3 is built from 16 residues. CDR1 and CDR2 from the germline V gene are MNHEY and SMNVEV (reference sequence). V shed 2 bases and J 8 bases; nucleotides not matched to a gene: 4. CDR3: CASSLPGTGGHSPLHF. CDR3 nucleotides: TGTGCCAGCAGTTTACCTGGGACAGGGGGCCATTCACCCCTCCACTTT.

The rearrangement links TRBV25-1 to TRBJ1-5, with 9 bases matching TRBD1. The J segment lost 3 bases and the V segment lost 2 bases, leaving 2 bases of the junction unmatched. The CDR3 totals 15 residues. The germline CDR1 and CDR2 sequences are MGHDK and SYGVNS. CDR3 residues: CASSETGGNNQPQHF. CDR3 coding DNA: TGTGCCAGCAGTGAAACAGGGGGCAACAATCAGCCCCAGCATTTT.

This chain links TRBV5-8 with TRBJ1-4; 8 bases are shared with TRBD1. The CDR3 sequence is 16 residues long. The germline V gene has CDR1 SGHTS and CDR2 YDEGEE. V shed 4 bases and J 6 bases; nucleotides not matched to a gene: 11. As DNA, the CDR3 is TGTGCCAGCAGCGTCGGACAGGGACCCAGGGATGAAAAACTGTTTTTT. This gives the protein CASSVGQGPRDEKLFF.

This clone was picked up one time. This chain connects TRBV7-9 to TRBJ2-7; D is perhaps TRBD2 (5 bases). The CDR3 contains 16 residues. Trimming removed 1 base from V and 3 bases from J, with 16 bases in between. CDR1 and CDR2 (germline): SEHNR, FQNEAQ (reference sequence). The CDR3 DNA sequence: TGTGCCAGCAGCTTAGTCCCAGCGGAGACTATCTACGAGCAGTACTTC. Translating it yields CASSLVPAETIYEQYF.

This rearrangement joins TRBV19 to TRBJ2-4; D is ambiguous. Looked up from germline, CDR1 is LNHDA and CDR2 is SQIVND (reference sequence). The CDR3 has 15 residues. With 2 bases removed from V and 4 bases from J, the gap between germline ends came to 12 bases. The CDR3 nucleotides are TGTGCCAGTAGTATATCGGCGCCGAGGAAAAACATTCAGTACTTC. The encoded protein is CASSISAPRKNIQYF.

This chain joins TRBV14 and TRBJ2-3; D is ambiguous. V was trimmed by 1 base and J by 6 bases, leaving 14 bases between them. There are 15 residues in the CDR3. Per the germline V gene, CDR1 is SGHDN and CDR2 is FVKESK. The chain's CDR3 is CASSQVGLVSDTQYF. CDR3 nucleotide sequence: TGTGCCAGCAGCCAAGTCGGGCTAGTGTCGGATACGCAGTATTTT.

This chain joins TRBV28 and TRBJ2-2, with 13 bases fitting TRBD2. J was trimmed by 1 base and V by 2 bases; bases with no gene match: 4. CDR1 and CDR2 from the germline V gene are MDHEN and SYDVKM. The CDR3 is made up of 18 amino acids. CDR3 nucleotides: TGTGCCAGCAGTTTAACTAGCGGGAGGGCGGGGAACACCGGGGAGCTGTTTTTT. Its translation: CASSLTSGRAGNTGELFF.

This clone was recorded only once. This chain links TRBV27 with TRBJ2-3; D uncertain. V gave up 3 bases and J gave up 4 bases, with 11 bases separating them. The CDR3 sequence is 14 residues long. Germline CDR1 is MNHEY and CDR2 is SMNVEV (reference sequence). This CDR3 is CASSLVSFPDTQYF. CDR3 DNA sequence: TGTGCCAGCAGTTTGGTTAGCTTCCCAGATACGCAGTATTTT.

The chain recombines TRBV27 with TRBJ2-1, with no clear D. This CDR3 comprises 13 residues. Per germline, CDR1 MNHEY and CDR2 SMNVEV (reference sequence). Trimming left V 10 bases short and J 6 bases short, with 16 bases between. The CDR3 region has the DNA TGTGCCACCAGGACCACCCTCGCCAATGAGCAGTTCTTC. Translated: CATRTTLANEQFF.

This chain uses TRBV6-5 with TRBJ1-1; D not certain. Germline CDR1 and CDR2: MNHEY and SVGAGI. V lost 5 bases and J 9 bases, leaving 16 bases between the germline ends. The CDR3 extends over 13 amino acids. The CDR3 region is CASSTPGVVQAFF. The CDR3 DNA reads TGTGCCAGCAGTACCCCCGGCGTGGTCCAAGCTTTCTTT.

The chain links TRBV18 to TRBJ2-1, with a tentative D call TRBD1 (5 bases). Trimming removed 2 bases at V and 0 bases at J, with 8 bases between. Germline assignment: CDR1 KGHSH and CDR2 LQKENI. The CDR3 consists of 15 residues. CDR3 in amino acids: CASSPTDSSYNEQFF. Here the CDR3 DNA reads TGTGCCAGCTCACCAACTGACAGCTCCTACAATGAGCAGTTCTTC.

The chain recombines TRBV7-3 with TRBJ2-3, with D perhaps matching TRBD1 (6 bases). Trimming removed 5 bases at V and 2 bases at J, with 14 bases between. CDR3 length: 15 residues. From germline, CDR1 is SGHTA and CDR2 FQGTGA. The CDR3 region is CASSPSRTATDTQYF. In nucleotides, the CDR3 is TGTGCCAGCAGCCCATCACGGACAGCCACAGATACGCAGTATTTT. The variable domain in full, completed from reference TRBV7-3 and TRBJ2-3, reads GAGVSQTPSNKVTEKGKYVELRCDPISGHTALYWYRQSLGQGPEFLIYFQGTGAADDSGLPNDRFFAVRPEGSVSTLKIQRTERGDSAVYLCASSPSRTATDTQYFGPGTRLTVL.

The chain employs TRBV30 and TRBJ1-2; TRBD1 is a possible D gene (5 bases). Trimming cost V 4 bases and J 0 bases, with 15 bases left between them. CDR1 is GTSNPN, CDR2 SVGIG, per germline (reference sequence). The CDR3 has 15 residues. The CDR3 sequence: CAWTRDSLANYGYTF. CDR3 sequence (DNA): TGTGCCTGGACCCGGGACTCCCTGGCTAACTATGGCTACACCTTC.

This chain connects TRBV28 to TRBJ1-1; 10 bases align to TRBD1. V lost 3 bases and J lost 6; bases outside the gene matches: 7. Germline lookup yields CDR1 MDHEN and CDR2 SYDVKM. The CDR3 is made up of 15 amino acids. The CDR3 is CASSFSPGQGSEAFF. CDR3 bases: TGTGCCAGCAGTTTCTCTCCGGGACAGGGGTCTGAAGCTTTCTTT.